A single sample is the source of the 9 T cell receptor beta chains below, sequenced in a study of beta chain features in type 1 diabetes. The authors reverse transcribed all of the isolated RNA, so sequencing captured expressed TCRB transcripts. Clones were read by immunoSEQ multiplex PCR, and TCRdb kept only the in-frame ones, dropping some. Here the sample spans 300,000 to 450,000 clones, less than 20% being singletons. The sequenced sample consisted of naive CD4+ T cells from blood. These receptors all stem from a woman between 18 and 30 years old in good health.

This clone has only a few counts. The V gene is TRBV5-6, the J gene TRBJ2-1; 10 bases line up with TRBD2. Trimming took 4 bases from V and 4 from J; bases not matched to a gene: 8. This CDR3 has 16 residues. Germline V gene lookup returns CDR1 SGHDT and CDR2 YYEEEE. The CDR3 region has the DNA TGTGCCAGCAGCACCACTACTAGCGGGATTTACAATGAGCAGTTCTTC. Translated, it gives CASSTTTSGIYNEQFF.

This clone was seen a few times. The chain uses TRBV21-1 and TRBJ2-1; the table assigns TRBD2, which was not confirmed against the DNA. TRBV21-1 is shown as a pseudogene. There are 13 residues in the CDR3. The CDR3 here is CASGGSSYNEQFF. CDR3 in DNA: TGTGCCAGCGGCGGGAGCTCCTACAATGAGCAGTTCTTC.

The chain has TRBV11-1 and TRBJ2-5, with TRBD1 matching 7 bases. The CDR3 is 14 residues long. CDR1 SGHAT and CDR2 FQDESV come from the germline V gene (reference sequence). V shed 5 bases, J shed 2 bases, and the junction held 5 bases outside the gene matches. CDR3 amino acids: CASSPRGQQETQYF. Written as DNA, the CDR3 is TGTGCCAGCAGCCCCCGGGGACAGCAAGAGACCCAGTACTTC.

This clone showed up just a few times. The V gene is TRBV11-2, the J gene TRBJ2-3; 8 nucleotides align to TRBD2. CDR1 and CDR2 (germline): SGHAT, FQNNGV. The CDR3 contains 15 residues. V was pared by 3 bases and J by 1 base, with 3 bases of the junction left unmatched. In DNA, the CDR3 is TGTGCCAGCAGCTTCCCAGCGGGGGGCACAGATACGCAGTATTTT. Protein sequence: CASSFPAGGTDTQYF.

The chain recombines TRBV15 with TRBJ2-1; possibly TRBD1 for D (6 bases). The CDR3 totals 12 residues. V lost 1 base and J 10 bases, leaving 8 bases between the germline ends. Germline V CDR1 and CDR2: LNHNV, YYDKDF (reference sequence). The CDR3 DNA reads TGTGCCACCAGCAGAGCAGGGGCCGAGCAGTTCTTC. It yields the protein CATSRAGAEQFF.

This clone appeared a few times. The chain uses TRBV25-1 and TRBJ2-7; TRBD1 might be the D (6 bases). V shed 5 bases and J shed 0 bases, with 11 bases lying between them. The CDR3 sequence is 14 residues long. CDR1 and CDR2 from the germline V gene are MGHDK and SYGVNS. The DNA for the CDR3 is TGTGCCAGCAGTTTGGACAGCTCCTCCTACGAGCAGTACTTC. This gives the protein CASSLDSSSYEQYF.

The chain couples TRBV11-2 to TRBJ2-3, with D maybe TRBD2 (5 bases). Trimming removed 0 bases at V and 0 bases at J, with 7 bases between. From germline, CDR1 is SGHAT and CDR2 FQNNGV. The CDR3 loop spans 15 amino acids. CDR3 sequence reads: CASSLEGGSTDTQYF. As DNA, the CDR3 is TGTGCCAGCAGCTTAGAAGGCGGGAGCACAGATACGCAGTATTTT.

V and J are TRBV5-4 and TRBJ2-3; TRBD1 agrees at 11 bases. Germline trimming cut 4 bases from V and 3 bases from J; bases unmatched to any gene: 10. This CDR3 is built from 17 residues. The germline V gene encodes CDR1 SGHNT and CDR2 YYREEE (reference sequence). CDR3 sequence reads: CASSPWTGGYGTDTQYF. As DNA, the CDR3 is TGTGCCAGCAGCCCGTGGACAGGGGGCTATGGAACAGATACGCAGTATTTT.

J is TRBJ2-7 and V is TRBV13, with D hard to call. V dropped 4 bases and J dropped 1 base, with 2 bases sitting between them. CDR1 and CDR2 (germline): PRHDT, FYEKMQ (reference sequence). This CDR3 has 11 amino acids. Here the CDR3 DNA reads TGTGCCAGCAGCTCGTCCTACGAGCAGTACTTC. This gives the protein CASSSSYEQYF.